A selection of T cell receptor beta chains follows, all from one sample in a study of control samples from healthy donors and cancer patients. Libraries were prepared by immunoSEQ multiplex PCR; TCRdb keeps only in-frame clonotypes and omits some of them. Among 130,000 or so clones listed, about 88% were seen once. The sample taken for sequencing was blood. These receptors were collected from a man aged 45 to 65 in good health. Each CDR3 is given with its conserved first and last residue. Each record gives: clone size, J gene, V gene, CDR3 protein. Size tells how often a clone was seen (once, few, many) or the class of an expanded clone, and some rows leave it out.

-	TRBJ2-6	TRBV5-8	CASSSGQGVRTGANVLTF
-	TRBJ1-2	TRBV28	CASSFRTDRYGYTF
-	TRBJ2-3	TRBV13	CASSSLGSTDTQYF
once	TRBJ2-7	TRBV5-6	CASSLRGVYEQYF
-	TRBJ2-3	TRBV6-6	CASSSSGGAADTQYF
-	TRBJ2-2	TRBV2	CASSEASGGQNTGELFF
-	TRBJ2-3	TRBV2	CASGDTQYF
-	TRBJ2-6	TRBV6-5	CASSPRSGANVLTF
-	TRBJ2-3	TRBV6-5	CASSYGTGFTDTQYF
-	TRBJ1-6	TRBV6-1	CASSDQGVGNSPLHF
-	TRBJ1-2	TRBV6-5	CASAGVLGYGYTF
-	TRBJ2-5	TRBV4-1	CASSQGGQGETQYF
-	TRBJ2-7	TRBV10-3	CAISETYEQYF
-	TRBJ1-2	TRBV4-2	CASSQEAGQAYGYTF
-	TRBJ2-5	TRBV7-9	CASRQGGLAPGETQYF
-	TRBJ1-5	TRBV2	CACQDRFVGPQHF
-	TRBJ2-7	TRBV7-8	CASSLYRDYKTYEQYF
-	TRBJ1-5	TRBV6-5	CASSYRMGNQPQHF
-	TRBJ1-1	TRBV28	CASSSHSGRRLYTEAFF
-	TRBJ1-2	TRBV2	CASNPPRGLVYGYTF
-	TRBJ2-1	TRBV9	CASSVAGLAATYNEQFF
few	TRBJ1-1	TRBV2	CASSLGRWDTEAFF
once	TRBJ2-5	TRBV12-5	CASGSESTQYF
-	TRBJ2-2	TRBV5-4	CASSGTANTGELFF
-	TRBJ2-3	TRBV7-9	CASSLGDRGKTDTQYF
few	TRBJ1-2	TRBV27	CASSSRLDRGNYGYTF
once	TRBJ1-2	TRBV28	CASSLQGFGGYTF
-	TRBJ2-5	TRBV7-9	CASSLGQGPETQYF
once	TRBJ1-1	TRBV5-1	CASRLGTGNTEAFF
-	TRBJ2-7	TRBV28	CASNPAGQGGYEQYF
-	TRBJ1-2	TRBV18	CASSPPGTTNYGYTF
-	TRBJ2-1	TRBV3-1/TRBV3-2	CASSLRTASYNEQFF
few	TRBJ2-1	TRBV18	CASSPDQGHEQFF
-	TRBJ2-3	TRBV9	CASSVEGTADTQYF
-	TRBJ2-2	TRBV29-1	CSVAGTSGSIFTGELFF
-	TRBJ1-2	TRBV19	CAARTETNYGYTF
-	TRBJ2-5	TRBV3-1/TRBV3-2	CASSPPPTGGTQETQYF